These 3 T cell receptor beta chains were sequenced from one sample in a study of blood T cell repertoires in COVID-19. The protocol was immunoSEQ multiplex PCR, while the TCRdb copy is restricted to in-frame clones and leaves out a portion. Here the sample spans more than 250,000 clones, more than 70% being singletons. Sequencing was done on a sample of peripheral blood. The source of these receptors is a woman in her fifties or sixties with acute or convalescent COVID-19.

About this clone itself: Other DNA sequences in this specimen translate into the identical CDR3. The chain employs TRBV28 and TRBJ2-5; D uncertain. This CDR3 is 14 amino acids long. V was clipped by 3 bases and J by 2 bases, with 10 bases between them. CDR1 and CDR2 from the germline V gene are MDHEN and SYDVKM. The CDR3 spells CASSFSSGQETQYF. In DNA, the CDR3 is TGTGCCAGCAGTTTTTCGTCAGGACAAGAGACCCAGTACTTC. The full variable domain, with the rest looked up from reference TRBV28 and TRBJ2-5, is DVKVTQSSRYLVKRTGEKVFLECVQDMDHENMFWYRQDPGLGLRLIYFSYDVKMKEKGDIPEGYSVSREKKERFSLILESASTNQTSMYLCASSFSSGQETQYFGPGTRLLVL.

The chain combines TRBV30 with TRBJ1-4, with 11 bases lining up with TRBD1. The germline V gene has CDR1 GTSNPN and CDR2 SVGIG (reference sequence). This CDR3 contains 15 residues. V trimming: 2 bases; J trimming: 7 bases; junction bases outside the gene matches: 6. The CDR3 protein is CAWSPGTGGREKLFF. The CDR3 region has the DNA TGTGCCTGGAGTCCAGGGACAGGGGGGCGTGAAAAACTGTTTTTT.

The rearrangement uses TRBV7-3 and TRBJ2-1; 11 nucleotides line up with TRBD2. Germline V CDR1 and CDR2: SGHTA, FQGTGA. The junction had 13 bases not matched to a gene; V was cut back by 2 bases and J by 1 base. The length of the CDR3 is 20 residues. The CDR3 reads CASSLWGLAVETNSYNEQFF. The CDR3 coding sequence is TGTGCCAGCAGCTTATGGGGACTAGCGGTAGAGACCAATTCCTACAATGAGCAGTTCTTC.